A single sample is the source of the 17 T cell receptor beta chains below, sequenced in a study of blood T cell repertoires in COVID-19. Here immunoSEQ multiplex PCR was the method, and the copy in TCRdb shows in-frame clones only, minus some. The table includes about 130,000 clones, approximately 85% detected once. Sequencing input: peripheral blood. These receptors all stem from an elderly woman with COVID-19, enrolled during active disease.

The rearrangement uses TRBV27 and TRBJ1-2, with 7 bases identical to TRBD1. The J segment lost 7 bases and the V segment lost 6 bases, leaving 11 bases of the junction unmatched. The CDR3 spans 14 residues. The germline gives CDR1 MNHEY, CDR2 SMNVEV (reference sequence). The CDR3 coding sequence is TGTGCCAGCAGGATTTCCGACAGGGCGGGTGGCTACACCTTC. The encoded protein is CASRISDRAGGYTF.

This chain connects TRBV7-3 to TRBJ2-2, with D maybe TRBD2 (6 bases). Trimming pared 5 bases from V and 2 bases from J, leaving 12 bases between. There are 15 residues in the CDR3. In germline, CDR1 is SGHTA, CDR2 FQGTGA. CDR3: CASSTGTVNTGELFF. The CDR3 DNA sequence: TGTGCCAGCAGCACCGGGACTGTAAACACCGGGGAGCTGTTTTTT. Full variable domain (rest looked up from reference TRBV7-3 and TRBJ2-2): GAGVSQTPSNKVTEKGKYVELRCDPISGHTALYWYRQSLGQGPEFLIYFQGTGAADDSGLPNDRFFAVRPEGSVSTLKIQRTERGDSAVYLCASSTGTVNTGELFFGEGSRLTVL.

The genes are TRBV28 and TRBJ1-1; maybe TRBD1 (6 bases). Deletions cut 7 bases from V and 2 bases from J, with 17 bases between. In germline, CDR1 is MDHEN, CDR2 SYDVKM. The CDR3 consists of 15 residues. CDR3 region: CASKVLGQYNTEAFF. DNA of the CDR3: TGTGCCAGCAAGGTTTTAGGACAGTACAACACTGAAGCTTTCTTT. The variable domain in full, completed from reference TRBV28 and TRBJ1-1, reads DVKVTQSSRYLVKRTGEKVFLECVQDMDHENMFWYRQDPGLGLRLIYFSYDVKMKEKGDIPEGYSVSREKKERFSLILESASTNQTSMYLCASKVLGQYNTEAFFGQGTRLTVV.

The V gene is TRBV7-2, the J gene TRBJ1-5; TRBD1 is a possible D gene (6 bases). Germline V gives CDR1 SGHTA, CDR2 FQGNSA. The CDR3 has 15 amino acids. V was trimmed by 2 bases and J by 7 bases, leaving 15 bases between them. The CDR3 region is CASSLRSGGGQPQHF. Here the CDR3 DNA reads TGTGCCAGCAGCTTAAGGTCGGGGGGCGGACAGCCCCAGCATTTT.

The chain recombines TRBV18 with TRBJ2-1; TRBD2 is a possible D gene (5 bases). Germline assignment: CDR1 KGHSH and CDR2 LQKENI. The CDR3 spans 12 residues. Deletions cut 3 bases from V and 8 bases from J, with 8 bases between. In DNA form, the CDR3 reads TGTGCCAGCTCACCTTTGGAGGATGAGCAGTTCTTC. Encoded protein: CASSPLEDEQFF.

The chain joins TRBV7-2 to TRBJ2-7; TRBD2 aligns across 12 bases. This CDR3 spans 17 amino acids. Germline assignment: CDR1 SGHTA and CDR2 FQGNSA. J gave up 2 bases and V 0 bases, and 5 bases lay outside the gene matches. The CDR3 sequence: CASSLARTSGIPYEQYF. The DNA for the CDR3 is TGTGCCAGCAGCTTAGCGAGGACTAGCGGGATACCCTACGAGCAGTACTTC.

The CDR3 here is CASNTYSGTGPYNEQFF. The CDR3 region has the DNA TGTGCCAGCAACACGTACTCCGGGACAGGACCCTACAATGAGCAGTTCTTC. This sequence joins TRBV28 and TRBJ2-1, with 8 bases that match TRBD1. There are 17 residues in the CDR3. Germline V CDR1 and CDR2: MDHEN, SYDVKM. The ends lost 7 bases at V and 2 bases at J; junction bases unmatched: 13.

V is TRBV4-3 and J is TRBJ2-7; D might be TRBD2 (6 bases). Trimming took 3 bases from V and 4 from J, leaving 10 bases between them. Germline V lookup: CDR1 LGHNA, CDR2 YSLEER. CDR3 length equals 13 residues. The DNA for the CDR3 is TGCGCCAGCAGCCAGGGGAGGAATTACGAGCAGTACTTC. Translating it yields CASSQGRNYEQYF.

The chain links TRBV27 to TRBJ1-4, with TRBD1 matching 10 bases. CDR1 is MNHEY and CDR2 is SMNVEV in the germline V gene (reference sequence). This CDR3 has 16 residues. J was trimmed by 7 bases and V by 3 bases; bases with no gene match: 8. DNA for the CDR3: TGTGCCAGCAGTTTTTCCGGGACAGGGGTACGTGAAAAACTGTTTTTT. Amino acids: CASSFSGTGVREKLFF.

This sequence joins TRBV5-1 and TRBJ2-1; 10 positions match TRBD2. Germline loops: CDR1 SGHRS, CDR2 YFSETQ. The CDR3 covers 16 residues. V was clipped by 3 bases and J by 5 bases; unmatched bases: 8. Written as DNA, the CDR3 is TGCGCCAGCAGCTCCGGACTAGCGGATACAAACAATGAGCAGTTCTTC. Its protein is CASSSGLADTNNEQFF.

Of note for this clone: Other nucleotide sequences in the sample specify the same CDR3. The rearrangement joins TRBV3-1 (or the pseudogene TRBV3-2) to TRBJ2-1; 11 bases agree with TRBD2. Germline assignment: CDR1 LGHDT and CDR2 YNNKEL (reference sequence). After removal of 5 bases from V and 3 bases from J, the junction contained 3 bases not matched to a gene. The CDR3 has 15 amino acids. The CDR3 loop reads CASSLTSGSYNEQFF. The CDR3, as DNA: TGTGCCAGCAGCTTAACTAGCGGGAGCTACAATGAGCAGTTCTTC.

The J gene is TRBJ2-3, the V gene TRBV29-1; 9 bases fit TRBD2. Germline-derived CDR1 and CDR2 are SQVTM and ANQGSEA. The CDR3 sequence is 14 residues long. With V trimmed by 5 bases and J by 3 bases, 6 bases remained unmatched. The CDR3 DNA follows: TGCAGCGTTTCCGCGGGAGGGTGGACAGATACGCAGTATTTT. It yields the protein CSVSAGGWTDTQYF.

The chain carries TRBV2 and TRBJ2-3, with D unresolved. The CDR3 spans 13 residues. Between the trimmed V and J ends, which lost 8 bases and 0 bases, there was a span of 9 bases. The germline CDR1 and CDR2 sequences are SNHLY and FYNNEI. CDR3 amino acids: CASQHPSTDTQYF. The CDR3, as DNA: TGTGCCAGCCAACATCCTAGCACAGATACGCAGTATTTT.

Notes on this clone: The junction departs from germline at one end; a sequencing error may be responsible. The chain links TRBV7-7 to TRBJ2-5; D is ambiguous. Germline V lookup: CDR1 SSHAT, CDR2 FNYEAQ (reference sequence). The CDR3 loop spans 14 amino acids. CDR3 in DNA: TGTGCTAGCAGCTTAGGCGGAGCTCAAGAGACCCAGTACTTC. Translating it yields CASSLGGAQETQYF.

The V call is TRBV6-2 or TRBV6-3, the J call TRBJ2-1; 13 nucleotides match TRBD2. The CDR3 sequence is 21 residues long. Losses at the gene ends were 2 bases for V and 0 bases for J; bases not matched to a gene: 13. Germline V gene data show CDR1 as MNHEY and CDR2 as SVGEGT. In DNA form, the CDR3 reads TGTGCCAGCAGTTACCACGGACTAGCGGGAGATTCAACGAGCTCCTACAATGAGCAGTTCTTC. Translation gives CASSYHGLAGDSTSSYNEQFF.

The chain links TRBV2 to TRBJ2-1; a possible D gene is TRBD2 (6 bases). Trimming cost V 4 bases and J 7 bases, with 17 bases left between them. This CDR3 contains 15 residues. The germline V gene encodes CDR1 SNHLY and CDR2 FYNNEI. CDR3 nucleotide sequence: TGTGCCAGCAGTGTGGAGGGAGGAAAGCTTAATGAGCAGTTCTTC. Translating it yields CASSVEGGKLNEQFF.

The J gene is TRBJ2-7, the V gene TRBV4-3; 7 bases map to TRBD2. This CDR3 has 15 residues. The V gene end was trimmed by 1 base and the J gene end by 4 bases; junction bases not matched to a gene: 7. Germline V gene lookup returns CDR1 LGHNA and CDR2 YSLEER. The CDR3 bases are TGCGCCAGCAGCCAAGGGCATGAGGGAGGGTACGAGCAGTACTTC. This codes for CASSQGHEGGYEQYF.